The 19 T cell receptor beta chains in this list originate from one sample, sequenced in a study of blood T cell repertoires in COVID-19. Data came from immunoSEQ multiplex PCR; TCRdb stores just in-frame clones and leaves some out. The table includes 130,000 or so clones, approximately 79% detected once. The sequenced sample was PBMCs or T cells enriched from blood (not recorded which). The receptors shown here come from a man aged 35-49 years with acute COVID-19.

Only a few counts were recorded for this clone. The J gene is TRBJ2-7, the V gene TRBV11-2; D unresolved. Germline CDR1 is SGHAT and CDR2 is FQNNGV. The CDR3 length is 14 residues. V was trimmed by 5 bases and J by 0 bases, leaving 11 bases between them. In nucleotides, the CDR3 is TGTGCCAGCAGCCTAGGCCATAGCTCCTACGAGCAGTACTTC. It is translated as CASSLGHSSYEQYF. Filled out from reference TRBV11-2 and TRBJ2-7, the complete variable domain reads EAGVAQSPRYKIIEKRQSVAFWCNPISGHATLYWYQQILGQGPKLLIQFQNNGVVDDSQLPKDRFSAERLKGVDSTLKIQPAKLEDSAVYLCASSLGHSSYEQYFGPGTRLTVT.

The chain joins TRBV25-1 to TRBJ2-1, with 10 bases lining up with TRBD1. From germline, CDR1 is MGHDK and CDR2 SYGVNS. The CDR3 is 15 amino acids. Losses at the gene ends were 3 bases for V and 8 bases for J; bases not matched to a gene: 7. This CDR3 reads CASSDLSGTGDEQFF. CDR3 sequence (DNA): TGTGCCAGCAGTGACCTTTCCGGGACAGGGGATGAGCAGTTCTTC. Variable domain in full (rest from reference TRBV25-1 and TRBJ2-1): EADIYQTPRYLVIGTGKKITLECSQTMGHDKMYWYQQDPGMELHLIHYSYGVNSTEKGDLSSESTVSRIRTEHFPLTLESARPSHTSQYLCASSDLSGTGDEQFFGPGTRLTVL.

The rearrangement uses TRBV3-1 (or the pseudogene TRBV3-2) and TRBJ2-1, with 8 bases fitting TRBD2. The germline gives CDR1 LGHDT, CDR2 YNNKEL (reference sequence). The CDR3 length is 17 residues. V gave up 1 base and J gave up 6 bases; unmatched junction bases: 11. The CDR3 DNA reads TGTGCCAGCAGCCAAGGGTCGGGAGCGGGGGTCTTCAATGAGCAGTTCTTC. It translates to CASSQGSGAGVFNEQFF.

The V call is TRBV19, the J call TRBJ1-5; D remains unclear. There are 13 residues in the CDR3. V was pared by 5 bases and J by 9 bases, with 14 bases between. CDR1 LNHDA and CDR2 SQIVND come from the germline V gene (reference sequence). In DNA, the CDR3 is TGTGCCAGTAGTCAGACACTCCCAGGGCCCCAGCATTTT. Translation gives CASSQTLPGPQHF.

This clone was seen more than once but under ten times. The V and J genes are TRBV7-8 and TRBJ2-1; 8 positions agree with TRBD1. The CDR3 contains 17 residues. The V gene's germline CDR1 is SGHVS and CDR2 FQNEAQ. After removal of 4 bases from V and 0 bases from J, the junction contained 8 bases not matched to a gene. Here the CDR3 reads CASSSRQGAFSYNEQFF. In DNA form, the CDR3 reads TGTGCCAGCAGCTCGAGGCAGGGGGCCTTCTCCTACAATGAGCAGTTCTTC.

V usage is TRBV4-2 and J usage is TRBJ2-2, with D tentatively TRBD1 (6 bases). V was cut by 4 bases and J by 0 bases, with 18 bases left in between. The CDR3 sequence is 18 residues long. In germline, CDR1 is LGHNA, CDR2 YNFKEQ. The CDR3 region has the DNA TGTGCCAGCAGCCTACCACAGGGAAGGGACACGAACACCGGGGAGCTGTTTTTT. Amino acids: CASSLPQGRDTNTGELFF.

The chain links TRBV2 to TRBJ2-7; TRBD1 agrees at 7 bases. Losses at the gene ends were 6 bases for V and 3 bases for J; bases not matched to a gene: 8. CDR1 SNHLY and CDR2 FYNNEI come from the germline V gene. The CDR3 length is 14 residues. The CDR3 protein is CASRWDSGDYEQYF. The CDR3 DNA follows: TGTGCCAGCAGATGGGACAGCGGCGACTACGAGCAGTACTTC. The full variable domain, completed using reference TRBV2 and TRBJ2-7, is EPEVTQTPSHQVTQMGQEVILRCVPISNHLYFYWYRQILGQKVEFLVSFYNNEISEKSEIFDDQFSVERPDGSNFTLKIRSTKLEDSAMYFCASRWDSGDYEQYFGPGTRLTVT.

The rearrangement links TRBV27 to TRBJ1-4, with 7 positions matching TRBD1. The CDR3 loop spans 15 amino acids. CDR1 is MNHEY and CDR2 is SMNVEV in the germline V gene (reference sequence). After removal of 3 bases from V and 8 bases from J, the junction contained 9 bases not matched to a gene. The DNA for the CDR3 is TGTGCCAGCAGTTTTGCTGACAGGGTGGGGGAAAAACTGTTTTTT. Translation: CASSFADRVGEKLFF. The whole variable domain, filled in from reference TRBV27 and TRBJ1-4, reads EAQVTQNPRYLITVTGKKLTVTCSQNMNHEYMSWYRQDPGLGLRQIYYSMNVEVTDKGDVPEGYKVSRKEKRNFPLILESPSPNQTSLYFCASSFADRVGEKLFFGSGTQLSVL.

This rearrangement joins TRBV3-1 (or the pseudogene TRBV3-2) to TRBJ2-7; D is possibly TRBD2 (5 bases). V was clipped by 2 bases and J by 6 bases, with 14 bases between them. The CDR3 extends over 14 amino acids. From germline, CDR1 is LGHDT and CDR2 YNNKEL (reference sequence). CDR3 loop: CASSQFSSHFEQYF. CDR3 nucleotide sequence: TGTGCCAGCAGCCAATTCTCTAGCCATTTCGAGCAGTACTTC.

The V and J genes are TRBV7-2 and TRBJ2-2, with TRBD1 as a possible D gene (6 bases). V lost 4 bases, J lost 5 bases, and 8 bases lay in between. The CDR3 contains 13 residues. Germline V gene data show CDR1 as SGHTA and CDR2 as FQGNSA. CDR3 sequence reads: CASSSRGTGELFF. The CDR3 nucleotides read TGTGCCAGCAGCTCCAGGGGAACCGGGGAGCTGTTTTTT.

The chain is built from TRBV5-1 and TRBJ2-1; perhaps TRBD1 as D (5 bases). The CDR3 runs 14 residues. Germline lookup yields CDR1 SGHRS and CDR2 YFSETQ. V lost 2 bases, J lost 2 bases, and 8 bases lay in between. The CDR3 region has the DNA TGCGCCAGCAGCTTAGGGGATCCCTACAATGAGCAGTTCTTC. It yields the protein CASSLGDPYNEQFF.

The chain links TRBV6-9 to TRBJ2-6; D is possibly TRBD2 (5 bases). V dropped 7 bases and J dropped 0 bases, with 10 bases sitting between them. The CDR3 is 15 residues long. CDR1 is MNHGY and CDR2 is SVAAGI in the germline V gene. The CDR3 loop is CASNGRDSGANVLTF. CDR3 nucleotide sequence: TGTGCCAGCAACGGACGGGACTCTGGGGCCAACGTCCTGACTTTC.

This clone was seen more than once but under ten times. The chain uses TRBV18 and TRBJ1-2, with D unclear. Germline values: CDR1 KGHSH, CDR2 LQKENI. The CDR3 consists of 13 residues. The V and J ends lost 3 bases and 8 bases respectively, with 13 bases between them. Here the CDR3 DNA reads TGTGCCAGCTCACCCGCGGGCCGGCTGGGCTACACCTTC. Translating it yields CASSPAGRLGYTF.

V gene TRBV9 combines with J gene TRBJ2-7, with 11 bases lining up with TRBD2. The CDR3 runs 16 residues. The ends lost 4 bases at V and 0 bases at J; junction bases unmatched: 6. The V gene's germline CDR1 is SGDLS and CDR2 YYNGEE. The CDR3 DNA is TGTGCCAGCAGCCAGGGGGGGACTAGCGGCTCCTACGAGCAGTACTTC. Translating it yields CASSQGGTSGSYEQYF.

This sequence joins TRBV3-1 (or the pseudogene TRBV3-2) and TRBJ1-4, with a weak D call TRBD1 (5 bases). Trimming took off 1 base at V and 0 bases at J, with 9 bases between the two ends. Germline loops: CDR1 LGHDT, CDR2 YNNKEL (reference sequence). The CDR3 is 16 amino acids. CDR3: CASSQGGFATNEKLFF. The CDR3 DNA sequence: TGTGCCAGCAGCCAAGGGGGCTTTGCAACTAATGAAAAACTGTTTTTT.

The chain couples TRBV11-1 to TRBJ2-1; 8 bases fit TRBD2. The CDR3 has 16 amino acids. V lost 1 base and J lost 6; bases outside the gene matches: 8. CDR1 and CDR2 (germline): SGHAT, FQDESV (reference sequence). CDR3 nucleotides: TGTGCCAGCAGCTTAGGGGGGACTAGGGGTTCCAATGAGCAGTTCTTC. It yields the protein CASSLGGTRGSNEQFF. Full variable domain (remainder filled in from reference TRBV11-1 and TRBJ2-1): EAEVAQSPRYKITEKSQAVAFWCDPISGHATLYWYRQILGQGPELLVQFQDESVVDDSQLPKDRFSAERLKGVDSTLKIQPAELGDSAMYLCASSLGGTRGSNEQFFGPGTRLTVL.

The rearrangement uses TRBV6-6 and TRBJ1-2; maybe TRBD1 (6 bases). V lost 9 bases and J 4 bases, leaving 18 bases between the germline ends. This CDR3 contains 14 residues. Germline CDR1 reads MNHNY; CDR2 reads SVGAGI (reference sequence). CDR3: CASGLPGHLYGYTF. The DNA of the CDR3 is TGTGCCAGTGGGCTGCCGGGACACCTCTATGGCTACACCTTC.

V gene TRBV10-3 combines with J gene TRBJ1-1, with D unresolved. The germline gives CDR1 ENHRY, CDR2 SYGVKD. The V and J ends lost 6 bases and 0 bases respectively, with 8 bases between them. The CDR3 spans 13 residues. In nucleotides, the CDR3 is TGTGCCATCAGGTACACCATGAACACTGAAGCTTTCTTT. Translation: CAIRYTMNTEAFF.

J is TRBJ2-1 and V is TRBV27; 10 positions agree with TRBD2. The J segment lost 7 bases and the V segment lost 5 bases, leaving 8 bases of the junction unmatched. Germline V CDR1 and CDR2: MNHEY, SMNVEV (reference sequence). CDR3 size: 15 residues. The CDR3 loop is CASSPRASGRNEQFF. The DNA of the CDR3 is TGTGCCAGCAGTCCTCGAGCTAGCGGGAGAAATGAGCAGTTCTTC.